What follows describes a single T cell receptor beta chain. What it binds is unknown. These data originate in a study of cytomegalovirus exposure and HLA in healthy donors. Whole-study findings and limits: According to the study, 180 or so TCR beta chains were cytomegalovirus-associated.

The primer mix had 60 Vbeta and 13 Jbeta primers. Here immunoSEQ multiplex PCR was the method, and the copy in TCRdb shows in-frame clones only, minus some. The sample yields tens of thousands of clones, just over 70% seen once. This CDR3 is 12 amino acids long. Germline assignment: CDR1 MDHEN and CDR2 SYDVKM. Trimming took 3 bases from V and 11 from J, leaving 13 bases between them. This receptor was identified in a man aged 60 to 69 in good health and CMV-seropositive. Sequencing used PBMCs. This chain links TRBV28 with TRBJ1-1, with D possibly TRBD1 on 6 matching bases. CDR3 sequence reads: CASSFTGTTAFF. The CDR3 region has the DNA TGTGCCAGCAGTTTTACAGGGACGACGGCTTTCTTT.